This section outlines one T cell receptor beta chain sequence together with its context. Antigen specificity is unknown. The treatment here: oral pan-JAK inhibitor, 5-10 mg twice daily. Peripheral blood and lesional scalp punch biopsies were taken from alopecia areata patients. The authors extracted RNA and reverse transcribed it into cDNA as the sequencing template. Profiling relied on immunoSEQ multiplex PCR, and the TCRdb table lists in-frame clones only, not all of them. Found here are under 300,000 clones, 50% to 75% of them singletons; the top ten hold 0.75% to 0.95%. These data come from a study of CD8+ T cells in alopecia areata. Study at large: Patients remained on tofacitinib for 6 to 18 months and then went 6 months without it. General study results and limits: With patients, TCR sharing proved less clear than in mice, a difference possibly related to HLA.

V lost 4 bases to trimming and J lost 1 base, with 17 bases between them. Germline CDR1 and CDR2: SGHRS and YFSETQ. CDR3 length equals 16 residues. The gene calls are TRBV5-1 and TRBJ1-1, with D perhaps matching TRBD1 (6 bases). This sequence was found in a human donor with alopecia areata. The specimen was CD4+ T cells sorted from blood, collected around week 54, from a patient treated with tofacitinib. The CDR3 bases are TGCGCCAGCAGCCCGGCGGGGGGGCTCTCGAACACTGAAGCTTTCTTT. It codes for CASSPAGGLSNTEAFF.